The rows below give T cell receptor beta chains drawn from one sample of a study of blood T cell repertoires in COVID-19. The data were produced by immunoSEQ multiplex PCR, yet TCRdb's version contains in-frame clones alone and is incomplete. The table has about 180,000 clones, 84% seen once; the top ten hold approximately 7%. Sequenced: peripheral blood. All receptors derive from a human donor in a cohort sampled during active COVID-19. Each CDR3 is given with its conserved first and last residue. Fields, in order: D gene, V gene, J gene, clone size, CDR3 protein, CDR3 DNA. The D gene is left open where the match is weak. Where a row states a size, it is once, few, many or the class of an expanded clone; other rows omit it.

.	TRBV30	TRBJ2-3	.	CAWREARAQYF	TGTGCCTGGAGAGAGGCCCGGGCGCAGTATTTT
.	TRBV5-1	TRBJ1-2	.	CASSPGGNNYGYTF	TGCGCCAGCAGCCCCGGAGGGAATAACTATGGCTACACCTTC
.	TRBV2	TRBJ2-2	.	CASSVLVTGELFF	TGTGCCAGCAGTGTTCTCGTGACCGGGGAGCTGTTTTTT
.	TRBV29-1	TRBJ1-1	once	CSVDDQTGFYAFF	TGCAGCGTTGACGACCAGACAGGTTTTTATGCTTTCTTT
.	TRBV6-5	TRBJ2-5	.	CASRSVGETQYF	TGTGCCAGCAGGAGCGTGGGAGAGACCCAGTACTTC
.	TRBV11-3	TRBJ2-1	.	CASSLGALTDEQFF	TGTGCCAGCAGCTTAGGAGCTCTTACAGATGAGCAGTTCTTC
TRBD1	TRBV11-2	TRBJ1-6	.	CASSLGMWTGNSPLHF	TGTGCCAGCAGCTTAGGGATGTGGACAGGGAATTCACCCCTCCACTTT
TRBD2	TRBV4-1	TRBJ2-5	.	CASSHRLAGGIQETQYF	TGCGCCAGCAGCCACCGCTTAGCGGGGGGAATCCAAGAGACCCAGTACTTC
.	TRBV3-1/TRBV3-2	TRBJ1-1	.	CASSQLLNTEAFF	TGTGCCAGCAGCCAACTCTTGAACACTGAAGCTTTCTTT
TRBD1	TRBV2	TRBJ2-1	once	CASSEFRDSHNEQFF	TGTGCCAGCAGTGAATTCCGGGACAGCCACAATGAGCAGTTCTTC
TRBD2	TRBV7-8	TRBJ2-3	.	CASSRDYSDTQYF	TGTGCCAGCAGCCGGGACTACTCCGATACGCAGTATTTT
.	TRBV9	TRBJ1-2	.	CASSGAYGYTF	TGTGCCAGCAGCGGGGCCTATGGCTACACCTTC
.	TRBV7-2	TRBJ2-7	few	CASSLDGGLYEQYF	TGTGCCAGCAGCTTAGACGGGGGTCTCTACGAGCAGTACTTC
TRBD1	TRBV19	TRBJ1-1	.	CASSMGTGPIGTEAFF	TGTGCCAGTAGTATGGGGACAGGTCCTATAGGTACTGAAGCTTTCTTT
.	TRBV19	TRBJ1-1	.	CASSIGPREGTEAFF	TGTGCCAGTAGTATAGGTCCCAGGGAGGGGACTGAAGCTTTCTTT
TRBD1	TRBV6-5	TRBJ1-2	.	CASSSSTTGTYGYTF	TGTGCCAGCAGTTCCTCTACGACAGGGACGTACGGCTACACCTTC
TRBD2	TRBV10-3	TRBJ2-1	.	CAIRGRGGAGVEQFF	TGTGCCATCAGAGGACGCGGGGGGGCAGGCGTTGAGCAGTTCTTC
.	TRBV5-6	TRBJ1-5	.	CASSLGTGNQPQHF	TGTGCCAGCAGCTTGGGGACAGGCAATCAGCCCCAGCATTTT
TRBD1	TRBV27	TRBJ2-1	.	CASSLGQGRNEQFF	TGTGCCAGCAGTTTGGGACAGGGAAGAAATGAGCAGTTCTTC
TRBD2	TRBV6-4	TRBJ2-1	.	CASSPGLASGEQFF	TGTGCCAGCAGCCCGGGACTAGCGTCGGGGGAGCAGTTCTTC
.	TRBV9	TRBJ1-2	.	CASSVGGQGHGYTF	TGTGCCAGCAGCGTAGGAGGTCAGGGGCATGGCTACACCTTC
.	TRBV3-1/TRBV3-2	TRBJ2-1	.	CASSQDQEGAGNEQFF	TGTGCCAGCAGCCAAGATCAGGAGGGGGCAGGGAATGAGCAGTTCTTC
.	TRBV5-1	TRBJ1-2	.	CASSLVSGTPRRHTF	TGCGCCAGCAGCTTGGTGAGTGGGACACCACGGCGGCACACCTTC
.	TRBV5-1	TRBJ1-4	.	CASSLFGLGGEQLFF	TGCGCCAGCAGCTTGTTCGGGTTGGGCGGGGAACAACTGTTTTTT
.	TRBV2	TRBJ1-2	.	CASLVAGDGYTF	TGTGCCAGCCTGGTGGCGGGGGATGGCTACACCTTC
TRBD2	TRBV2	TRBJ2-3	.	CASSEPAGGDSGTDTQYF	TGTGCCAGCAGCGAGCCAGCGGGGGGGGATTCGGGCACAGATACGCAGTATTTT
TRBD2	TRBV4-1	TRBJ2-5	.	CASRREGRGQETQYF	TGCGCCAGCCGGCGGGAGGGGAGGGGACAAGAGACCCAGTACTTC
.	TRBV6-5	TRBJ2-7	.	CASAPGVFEYEQYF	TGTGCCAGCGCCCCCGGGGTTTTTGAATACGAGCAGTACTTC
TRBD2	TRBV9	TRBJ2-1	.	CATSQTSVYNEQFF	TGTGCCACCAGTCAGACTAGCGTTTACAATGAGCAGTTCTTC
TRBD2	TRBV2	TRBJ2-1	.	CASRRLAEQFF	TGTGCCAGCAGGCGACTAGCGGAGCAGTTCTTC
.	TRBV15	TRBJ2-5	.	CATSRDRQETQYF	TGTGCCACCAGCAGAGATCGTCAAGAGACCCAGTACTTC
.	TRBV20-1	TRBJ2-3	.	CSASSEGGFINTQYF	TGCAGTGCTAGTAGCGAGGGGGGGTTTATTAATACGCAGTATTTT
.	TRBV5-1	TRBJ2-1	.	CASSLDEHDEQFF	TGCGCCAGCAGCTTGGACGAACATGATGAGCAGTTCTTC
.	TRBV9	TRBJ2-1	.	CASSGLNSHNEQFF	TGTGCCAGCAGCGGACTGAATAGCCACAATGAGCAGTTCTTC
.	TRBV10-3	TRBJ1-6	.	CATGGGESRNSPLHF	TGTGCCACCGGGGGAGGGGAGTCGCGTAATTCACCCCTCCACTTT
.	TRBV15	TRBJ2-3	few	CATSRDLGGRTITDTQYF	TGTGCCACCAGCAGGGACCTTGGTGGGAGAACTATCACAGATACGCAGTATTTT
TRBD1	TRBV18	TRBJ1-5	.	CASSPDRGNQPQHF	TGTGCCAGCTCACCGGACAGGGGGAATCAGCCCCAGCATTTT
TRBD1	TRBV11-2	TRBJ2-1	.	CASSTWTGNSYNEQFF	TGTGCCAGCAGCACTTGGACAGGGAACTCCTACAATGAGCAGTTCTTC
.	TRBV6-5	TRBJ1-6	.	CASSYDSSYNSPLHF	TGTGCCAGCAGCTATGACAGCTCCTATAATTCACCCCTCCACTTT
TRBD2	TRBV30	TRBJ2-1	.	CAWSVHLRGGAWSYNEQFF	TGTGCCTGGAGTGTACATCTCCGCGGGGGGGCTTGGTCCTACAATGAGCAGTTCTTC
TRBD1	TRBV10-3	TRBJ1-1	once	CAISEPGQAGSTEAFF	TGTGCCATCAGTGAGCCCGGACAGGCGGGATCCACTGAAGCTTTCTTT
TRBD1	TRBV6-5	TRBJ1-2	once	CASSPGTGDDYGYTF	TGTGCCAGCAGTCCCGGGACAGGGGATGACTATGGCTACACCTTC
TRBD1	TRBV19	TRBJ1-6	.	CAKTGVGSYNSPLHF	TGTGCCAAGACAGGGGTAGGCTCCTATAATTCACCCCTCCACTTT
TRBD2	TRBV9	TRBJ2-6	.	CASSVTGGTSGANVLTF	TGTGCCAGCAGCGTAACGGGGGGGACATCCGGGGCCAACGTCCTGACTTTC
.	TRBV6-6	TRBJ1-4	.	CASSYVGGANEKLFF	TGTGCCAGCAGTTACGTTGGCGGTGCGAATGAAAAACTGTTTTTT
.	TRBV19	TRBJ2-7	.	CASSPTEATYEQYF	TGTGCCAGTAGCCCGACTGAAGCAACCTACGAGCAGTACTTC